This entry describes one T cell receptor (beta chain). Its antigen is unknown. V was trimmed by 0 bases and J by 4 bases, leaving 13 bases between them. This CDR3 is 15 amino acids long. Germline assignment: CDR1 SGHRS and CDR2 YFSETQ. Profiled with immunoSEQ multiplex PCR; TCRdb holds only in-frame clones, not every one. The sample contains 95,000 to 150,000 clones, 85% to 90% of which appear only once. This record belongs to a study of radiotherapy plus CTLA-4 blockade in lung cancer. Whole-study results and caveats: Reports identified early blood T cell clone dynamics, with interferon-beta, as the best response predictor.

V is TRBV5-1 and J is TRBJ1-1; a weak D match, TRBD1 (6 bases). The source of this sequence is a human donor with non-small cell lung cancer that progressed on radiotherapy plus ipilimumab. This material consisted of peripheral blood, taken from a patient treated with radiotherapy plus ipilimumab. The CDR3 nucleotides read TGCGCCAGCAGCTTGGATGGGGGGCTGGGCACTGAAGCTTTCTTT. Translated, it gives CASSLDGGLGTEAFF.